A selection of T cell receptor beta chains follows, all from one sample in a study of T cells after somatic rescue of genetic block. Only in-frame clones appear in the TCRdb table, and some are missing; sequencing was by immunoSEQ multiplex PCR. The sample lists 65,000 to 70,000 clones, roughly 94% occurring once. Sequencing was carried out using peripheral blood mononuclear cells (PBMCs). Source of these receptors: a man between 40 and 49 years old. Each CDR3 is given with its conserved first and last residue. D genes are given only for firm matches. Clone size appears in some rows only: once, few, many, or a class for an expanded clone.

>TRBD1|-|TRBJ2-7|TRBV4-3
CASSQEVRGKGNEQYF
TGCGCCAGCAGCCAAGAGGTCAGGGGGAAGGGGAACGAGCAGTACTTC
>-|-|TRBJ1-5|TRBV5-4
CASSLDRASNQPQHF
TGTGCCAGCAGCTTGGACAGGGCCAGCAATCAGCCCCAGCATTTT
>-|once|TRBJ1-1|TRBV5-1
CASSPKGGTEAFF
TGCGCCAGCAGCCCGAAAGGGGGCACTGAAGCTTTCTTT
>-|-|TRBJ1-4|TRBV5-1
CASSRPASGDGDEKLFF
TGCGCCAGCAGCCGACCTGCCTCCGGGGATGGGGATGAAAAACTGTTTTTT
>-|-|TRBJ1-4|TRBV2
CASSVTRTNEKLFF
TGTGCCAGCAGCGTGACGAGGACTAATGAAAAACTGTTTTTT
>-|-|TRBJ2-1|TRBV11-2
CASSAPLIAAQRDEQFF
TGTGCCAGCAGCGCCCCTCTGATAGCGGCCCAGAGGGATGAGCAGTTCTTC
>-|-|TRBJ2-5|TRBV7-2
CASSLGNQETQYF
TGTGCCAGCAGCTTAGGCAATCAAGAGACCCAGTACTTC
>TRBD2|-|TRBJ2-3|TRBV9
CASSVSGLAGGPTYF
TGTGCCAGCAGCGTGTCTGGACTAGCGGGAGGGCCCACGTATTTT
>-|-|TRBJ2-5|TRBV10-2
CASSDSDPSQETQYF
TGCGCCAGCAGTGATTCGGACCCTTCACAAGAGACCCAGTACTTC
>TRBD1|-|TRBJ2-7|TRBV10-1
CASSRGQGAGEQYF
TGCGCCAGCAGTCGGGGACAGGGGGCGGGCGAGCAGTACTTC
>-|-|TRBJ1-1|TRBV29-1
CSVEGVRRRPLGPIPEAFF
TGCAGCGTTGAAGGTGTTCGCCGACGGCCTTTAGGTCCGATCCCTGAAGCTTTCTTT
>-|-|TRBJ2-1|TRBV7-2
CASSLNHRDNEQFF
TGTGCCAGCAGCTTAAACCATCGGGATAATGAGCAGTTCTTC
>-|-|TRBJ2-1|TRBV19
CASSTRRDLLHNEQFF
TGTGCCAGTAGTACTCGCCGGGACTTGCTTCACAATGAGCAGTTCTTC
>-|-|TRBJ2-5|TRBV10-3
CAISADYQETQYF
TGTGCCATCAGTGCCGACTACCAAGAGACCCAGTACTTC
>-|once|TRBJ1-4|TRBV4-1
CASSRTDSNEKLFF
TGCGCCAGCAGTCGGACAGACAGTAATGAAAAACTGTTTTTT
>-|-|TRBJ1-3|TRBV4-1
CASSQEGSPGNTIYF
TGCGCCAGCAGCCAAGAAGGCAGTCCGGGAAACACCATATATTTT
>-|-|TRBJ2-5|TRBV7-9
CASSLRGARETQYF
TGTGCCAGCAGCTTAAGAGGGGCGCGGGAGACCCAGTACTTC
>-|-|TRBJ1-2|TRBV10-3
CAISHILSGDYGYTF
TGTGCCATCAGTCATATTCTATCAGGAGACTATGGCTACACCTTC
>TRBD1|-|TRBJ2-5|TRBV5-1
CASSLQQGMGETQYF
TGCGCCAGCAGCTTACAACAGGGGATGGGGGAGACCCAGTACTTC
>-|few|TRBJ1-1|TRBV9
CASSVTTGTEAFF
TGTGCCAGCAGCGTAACAACAGGGACTGAAGCTTTCTTT
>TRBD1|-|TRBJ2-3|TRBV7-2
CASGRGTGTARGTDTQYF
TGTGCCAGCGGCCGGGGGACAGGGACGGCTAGAGGGACCGATACGCAGTATTTT
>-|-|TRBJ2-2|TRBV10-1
CASRSQAGGGELFF
TGCGCCAGCAGATCGCAGGCCGGGGGCGGGGAGCTGTTTTTT
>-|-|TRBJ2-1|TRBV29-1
CSAMNPFYHNEQFF
TGCAGCGCCATGAACCCATTTTACCACAATGAGCAGTTCTTC
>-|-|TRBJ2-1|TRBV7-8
CASSLAGPSDEQFF
TGTGCCAGCAGCTTAGCGGGACCGAGCGATGAGCAGTTCTTC
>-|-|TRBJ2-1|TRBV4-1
CASSPRTVTGNEQFF
TGCGCCAGCAGCCCACGGACAGTTACGGGCAATGAGCAGTTCTTC
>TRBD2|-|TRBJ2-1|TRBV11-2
CASSSLERGNNEQFF
TGTGCCAGCAGCTCCCTAGAGCGGGGCAACAATGAGCAGTTCTTC
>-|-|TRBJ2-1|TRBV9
CASSVEAGYNEQFF
TGTGCCAGCAGCGTAGAAGCCGGCTACAATGAGCAGTTCTTC
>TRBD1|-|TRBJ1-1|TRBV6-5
CASSSPPRGREAFF
TGTGCCAGCAGTTCACCCCCCAGGGGGAGGGAAGCTTTCTTT
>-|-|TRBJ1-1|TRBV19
CASSPPPNGNTEAFF
TGTGCCAGTAGTCCCCCACCAAACGGGAACACTGAAGCTTTCTTT
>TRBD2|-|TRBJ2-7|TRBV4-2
CASSQAATSGTYEQYF
TGTGCCAGCAGCCAAGCAGCGACTAGCGGGACCTACGAGCAGTACTTC
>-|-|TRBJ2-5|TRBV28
CASRTRLGRQETQYF
TGTGCCAGCAGAACCAGGTTGGGGAGACAAGAGACCCAGTACTTC
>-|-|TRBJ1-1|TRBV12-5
CASGLTPPGTEAFF
TGTGCTAGTGGTTTGACCCCCCCGGGGACTGAAGCTTTCTTT
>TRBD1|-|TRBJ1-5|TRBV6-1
CASTEGTGDMQPQHF
TGTGCCAGCACAGAAGGGACAGGGGATATGCAGCCCCAGCATTTT
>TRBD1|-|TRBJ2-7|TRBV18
CASSQGVTGNEQYF
TGTGCCAGCTCACAGGGGGTGACAGGGAACGAGCAGTACTTC
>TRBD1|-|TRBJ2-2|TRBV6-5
CASSPDRATTGELFF
TGTGCCAGCAGCCCTGACAGGGCCACCACCGGGGAGCTGTTTTTT
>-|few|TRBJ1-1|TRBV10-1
CASSDGAEAFF
TGCGCCAGCAGTGACGGTGCTGAAGCTTTCTTT
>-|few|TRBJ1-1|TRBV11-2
CASSPDGLNTEAFF
TGTGCCAGCAGCCCGGACGGACTGAACACTGAAGCTTTCTTT
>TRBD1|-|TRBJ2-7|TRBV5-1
CASSRRPGQGAVEQYF
TGCGCCAGCAGCCGAAGACCGGGACAGGGGGCGGTCGAGCAGTACTTC
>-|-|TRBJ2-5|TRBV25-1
CASSPEPPGTLEETQYF
TGTGCCAGCAGTCCTGAGCCCCCCGGGACACTCGAAGAGACCCAGTACTTC
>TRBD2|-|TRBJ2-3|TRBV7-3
CASSSPGGTQYF
TGTGCCAGCAGCTCGCCGGGGGGGACGCAGTATTTT